Listed below are T cell receptor beta chains from one sample, sequenced in a study of cytomegalovirus exposure and HLA in healthy donors. Produced via immunoSEQ multiplex PCR; TCRdb's table is partial and in-frame only. The table lists about 140,000 clones, approximately 84% of them singletons, with approximately 1.5% in the top ten. Specimen: PBMCs. The receptors were gathered from a man younger than 45 in good health and CMV-seropositive. CDR3s leave out the opening cysteine and the closing phenylalanine or tryptophan.

J	V	CDR3
TRBJ2-1	TRBV4-1	ASSQGPLGQGIYNEQF
TRBJ1-1	TRBV9	ASSLGQMNTEAF
TRBJ2-1	TRBV19	ATKGWTNNEQF
TRBJ1-2	TRBV20-1	SASGGGYT
TRBJ2-7	TRBV19	ASSNGQATGDEQY
TRBJ2-5	TRBV19	ASSMARDQETQY
TRBJ2-7	TRBV6-6	ASSSFGGNYEQY
TRBJ2-1	TRBV7-9	ASSLQVIGGEQF
TRBJ2-7	TRBV7-3	ASSLMSGYEQY
TRBJ2-1	TRBV7-9	SSSLGLADSYNEQF
TRBJ2-3	TRBV5-4	ASSIEDTQY
TRBJ1-5	TRBV27	ASSRGLGNQPQH
TRBJ2-7	TRBV7-6	ASSRGGTGGLEQY
TRBJ2-7	TRBV9	ASSAQVGGNEQY
TRBJ2-5	TRBV7-9	ASSPPAGSGETQY
TRBJ2-7	TRBV2	ASRQGISYEQY
TRBJ2-3	TRBV5-4	ASSETATSTDTQY
TRBJ2-3	TRBV5-1	ASSAERGDTDTQY
TRBJ2-7	TRBV11-1	ASSIQEGQGEQY
TRBJ2-3	TRBV7-9	SSSLAGGPDDTQY
TRBJ1-1	TRBV28	ASSPIGTGVFEAF
TRBJ2-3	TRBV7-9	ASSRGAGAGDTQY
TRBJ2-1	TRBV5-6	ASSLDSSSYNEQF
TRBJ1-3	TRBV6-5	ASSYDSPSGNTIY
TRBJ1-2	TRBV6-5	ASLSRQGAYGYT
TRBJ2-4	TRBV5-6	ASSLGLAGGRWANIQY
TRBJ2-3	TRBV7-8	ASSSDQRVVTDTQY
TRBJ1-5	TRBV29-1	SVGDINQPQH
TRBJ2-2	TRBV7-2	ASSFRGGVKNTGELF
TRBJ1-1	TRBV7-9	ASSLALPENTEAF
TRBJ2-5	TRBV6-6	ASSKHETQY
TRBJ2-1	TRBV18	ASSQTSGTDNEQF
TRBJ2-4	TRBV4-2	ASSPGGEWGGDIQY
TRBJ1-4	TRBV7-9	SSSLLWGANEKLF
TRBJ2-1	TRBV19	ASSDGTGGYEQF
TRBJ1-2	TRBV7-9	SSSPGQGFNGYT
TRBJ1-5	TRBV5-6	ASSLGRGDQPQH
TRBJ1-1	TRBV6-5	ASSYHRRGSEAF
TRBJ2-5	TRBV19	ASSMWGEQETQY
TRBJ2-7	TRBV15	ATSRDFSPYEQY
TRBJ2-3	TRBV5-4	ASGGRVAGEDTQY
TRBJ2-7	TRBV5-1	ASSPSGVLHEQY
TRBJ1-2	TRBV6-1	ASSVTTGGGYT
TRBJ1-1	TRBV9	ASSGRQGRVSTEAF
TRBJ1-2	TRBV28	ASSWDSSNYGYT
TRBJ2-5	TRBV6-1	ASIAGQQETQY